The 28 T cell receptor beta chains reported below all come from one sample, sequenced in a study of T-cell reconstitution after alpha-beta-depleted transplantation in children. A library of TCRbeta sequences, prepared with unique molecular identifiers, was generated. TCRdb used MiXCR to reprocess the PCR reads, holding one entry per CDR3 protein. The table includes about 610,000 distinct CDR3 sequences, roughly a tenth detected once. Sample: PBMCs from the stem cell graft donor, taken from the stem cell graft. These receptor sequences come from a human donor who donated a stem cell graft to a child with acute myeloid leukemia.

In this sample, this clonotype turned up a few times. The genes are TRBV2 and TRBJ1-4, with 9 bases fitting TRBD1. Germline V gives CDR1 SNHLY, CDR2 FYNNEI. The trim removed 7 bases at V and 0 bases at J, leaving 12 bases unmatched. The CDR3 has 18 amino acids. Here the CDR3 reads CASIQTGQGIATNEKLFF. The CDR3 region has the DNA TGTGCCAGCATCCAAACGGGACAGGGAATTGCAACTAATGAAAAACTGTTTTTT.

The CDR3 coding sequence is TGTGCCAGCAGTTCCCCAGGACAGGGTCGGATGGACACTGAAGCTTTCTTT. Translated, it gives CASSSPGQGRMDTEAFF. This chain connects TRBV28 to TRBJ1-1; 8 positions match TRBD1. This CDR3 contains 17 residues. Germline V lookup: CDR1 MDHEN, CDR2 SYDVKM. J lost 3 bases, V lost 4 bases, and 13 bases had no gene match.

This clonotype showed up just a few times. This chain joins TRBV19 and TRBJ1-3; D is unclear. V lost 3 bases and J 1 base, leaving 4 bases between the germline ends. CDR1 and CDR2 (germline): LNHDA, SQIVND (reference sequence). The CDR3 sequence is 13 residues long. The DNA of the CDR3 is TGTGCCAGTAGTATGACTTCTGGAAACACCATATATTTT. Protein product: CASSMTSGNTIYF.

This clonotype was counted at least ten times. The V call is TRBV12-3 or TRBV12-4, the J call TRBJ2-7, with 7 bases matching TRBD2. J was trimmed by 0 bases and V by 4 bases; bases with no gene match: 6. The CDR3 length is 15 residues. The CDR3 region is CASSYGRPYSYEQYF. The CDR3 DNA sequence: TGTGCCAGCAGTTACGGGAGGCCCTACTCCTACGAGCAGTACTTC.

This clonotype was seen only a few times. This chain joins TRBV9 and TRBJ2-1; perhaps TRBD2 as D (6 bases). The CDR3 loop spans 16 amino acids. V dropped 4 bases and J dropped 0 bases, with 14 bases sitting between them. Germline V gene sequence: CDR1 SGDLS, CDR2 YYNGEE. CDR3 DNA: TGTGCCAGCAGCTCCGGGGTGGGGGGCTCCTACAATGAGCAGTTCTTC. As protein: CASSSGVGGSYNEQFF.

This clonotype was observed a few times. The gene calls are TRBV5-6 and TRBJ2-7; D is ambiguous. Germline V CDR1 and CDR2: SGHDT, YYEEEE. This CDR3 is built from 16 residues. V was shortened by 4 bases and J by 2 bases, with 19 bases between the two germline ends. The CDR3 protein is CASSVDTFDRTYEQYF. The CDR3 DNA is TGTGCCAGCAGCGTAGACACTTTTGATCGTACCTACGAGCAGTACTTC.

J is TRBJ2-3 and V is TRBV28; D is perhaps TRBD2 (6 bases). Germline loops: CDR1 MDHEN, CDR2 SYDVKM. Trimming removed 5 bases from V and 0 bases from J, with 12 bases in between. The CDR3 loop spans 15 amino acids. The CDR3 protein is CASSTGTSSTDTQYF. Here the CDR3 DNA reads TGTGCCAGCAGTACCGGGACTTCTAGCACAGATACGCAGTATTTT. The entire variable domain, with the rest obtained from reference TRBV28 and TRBJ2-3, is as follows: DVKVTQSSRYLVKRTGEKVFLECVQDMDHENMFWYRQDPGLGLRLIYFSYDVKMKEKGDIPEGYSVSREKKERFSLILESASTNQTSMYLCASSTGTSSTDTQYFGPGTRLTVL.

In this sample, this clonotype turned up a few times. The J gene is TRBJ2-7, the V gene TRBV21-1; TRBD2, the D gene given by the table, was not confirmed from the DNA. TRBV21-1 corresponds to a pseudogene. The CDR3 is 17 residues long. CDR3 amino acids: CASSKALRVGKDYEQYF. DNA of the CDR3: TGTGCCAGCAGCAAAGCGCTACGGGTGGGAAAAGACTACGAGCAGTACTTC.

V and J are TRBV12-3 or TRBV12-4 and TRBJ2-7; no reliable D call. The V and J ends lost 4 bases and 3 bases respectively, with 16 bases between them. The CDR3 loop spans 15 amino acids. Here the CDR3 DNA reads TGTGCCAGCAGTTATTCGGGCCGCTCTCGCTACGAGCAGTACTTC. It encodes CASSYSGRSRYEQYF.

The table lists this clonotype with many counts. The rearrangement joins TRBV4-2 to TRBJ2-7; a possible D gene is TRBD1 (6 bases). CDR3 length equals 16 residues. CDR1 LGHNA and CDR2 YNFKEQ come from the germline V gene. V dropped 4 bases and J dropped 2 bases, with 18 bases sitting between them. The CDR3 bases are TGTGCCAGCAGCCGAACCCCCCGTGGGGACACCTACGAGCAGTACTTC. Protein: CASSRTPRGDTYEQYF.

V is TRBV20-1 and J is TRBJ1-5; TRBD1 aligns across 11 bases. The CDR3 contains 18 residues. The V segment lost 6 bases and the J segment 7 bases; nucleotides outside the gene matches: 20. Germline V gives CDR1 DFQATT, CDR2 SNEGSKA (reference sequence). In nucleotides, the CDR3 is TGCAGTGCCGCGGTTCGCCTAGGGACAGGGGGTCGGGGACAGCCCCAGCATTTT. This gives the protein CSAAVRLGTGGRGQPQHF.

V and J are TRBV29-1 and TRBJ2-1; D remains unclear. The CDR3 is 13 amino acids. Germline assignment: CDR1 SQVTM and CDR2 ANQGSEA. V was shortened by 5 bases and J by 8 bases, with 16 bases between the two germline ends. CDR3 sequence: CSVLGPGRHEQFF. The CDR3 coding sequence is TGCAGCGTTCTAGGCCCTGGCCGCCATGAGCAGTTCTTC.

This clonotype was detected only a few times. This chain connects TRBV4-3 to TRBJ1-5; D ambiguous. The germline CDR1 and CDR2 sequences are LGHNA and YSLEER. The CDR3 contains 13 residues. V gave up 0 bases and J gave up 5 bases, with 5 bases separating them. CDR3 DNA: TGCGCCAGCAGCCAAGAAATGGATCAGCCCCAGCATTTT. Protein: CASSQEMDQPQHF.

This clonotype was found many times. The chain links TRBV7-9 to TRBJ2-7, with no clear D. The germline V and J ends were trimmed by 5 bases and 4 bases, with 9 bases remaining between them. The CDR3 is made up of 12 amino acids. Germline V gene lookup returns CDR1 SEHNR and CDR2 FQNEAQ (reference sequence). This CDR3 is CASSHNAYEQYF. The CDR3 nucleotides read TGTGCCAGCAGCCATAATGCATACGAGCAGTACTTC.

V usage is TRBV4-3 and J usage is TRBJ2-7; TRBD2 agrees at 7 bases. This CDR3 is 16 amino acids long. The trim removed 2 bases at V and 3 bases at J, leaving 10 bases unmatched. Germline assignment: CDR1 LGHNA and CDR2 YSLEER. DNA for the CDR3: TGCGCCAGCAGCCAAAATAGCGGGTTCTTATTCTACGAGCAGTACTTC. It codes for CASSQNSGFLFYEQYF.

This clonotype has at least ten counts. The V and J genes are TRBV12-3 or TRBV12-4 and TRBJ2-3; no firm D call. The V gene lost 6 bases and the J gene lost 0 bases, with 16 bases spanning the gap. The CDR3 consists of 16 residues. The CDR3 region has the DNA TGTGCCAGCAGCCCTAGACCCTTTCGGAGCACAGATACGCAGTATTTT. Translating gives CASSPRPFRSTDTQYF.

In the case of this clonotype: Being one base from a much bigger clone, this may be a read error. This rearrangement joins TRBV14 to TRBJ1-2; D gene ambiguous. V was trimmed by 1 base and J by 3 bases, leaving 9 bases between them. This CDR3 contains 14 residues. Germline CDR1 reads SGHDN; CDR2 reads FVKESK. The CDR3 protein is CASSQGIPDYGYTF. The CDR3 DNA reads TGTGCCAGCAGCCAAGGAATTCCAGACTATGGCTACACCTTC.

This clonotype showed up just a few times. The chain carries TRBV29-1 and TRBJ1-5; D is uncertain. V lost 5 bases and J lost 4, with 12 bases in between. Germline loops: CDR1 SQVTM, CDR2 ANQGSEA. CDR3 length: 13 amino acids. In DNA, the CDR3 is TGCAGCGTTCTGGCCGGCCCAAATCAGCCCCAGCATTTT. Its translation: CSVLAGPNQPQHF.

In its sample, this clonotype was seen many times. V gene TRBV12-3 or TRBV12-4 combines with J gene TRBJ1-1, with 8 nucleotides matching TRBD1. CDR3 size: 15 residues. With V trimmed by 5 bases and J by 1 base, 6 bases remained unmatched. CDR3 DNA: TGTGCCAGCAGTGGGACAGGAACTCCGAACACTGAAGCTTTCTTT. This gives the protein CASSGTGTPNTEAFF.

This clonotype has at least ten counts. The chain has TRBV18 and TRBJ2-1; 8 bases are a match to TRBD1. V trimming: 2 bases; J trimming: 4 bases; junction bases outside the gene matches: 4. CDR3 length equals 15 residues. Germline lookup yields CDR1 KGHSH and CDR2 LQKENI. The chain's CDR3 is CASSPGQGNYNEQFF. CDR3 nucleotide sequence: TGTGCCAGCTCACCAGGACAGGGAAATTACAATGAGCAGTTCTTC.

This chain links TRBV7-6 with TRBJ2-5; a possible D gene is TRBD1 (5 bases). The CDR3 sequence is 15 residues long. The ends were cut back, 10 bases at V and 4 bases at J, with 22 bases in the middle. Germline V gives CDR1 SGHVS, CDR2 FNYEAQ. Here the CDR3 DNA reads TGTGCCACCGCAAAGGGCAGGGTCCACCGAGAGACCCAGTACTTC. Translating gives CATAKGRVHRETQYF. Variable domain in full (rest from reference TRBV7-6 and TRBJ2-5): GAGVSQSPRYKVTKRGQDVALRCDPISGHVSLYWYRQALGQGPEFLTYFNYEAQQDKSGLPNDRFSAERPEGSISTLTIQRTEQRDSAMYRCATAKGRVHRETQYFGPGTRLLVL.

This chain uses TRBV28 with TRBJ2-5; 8 nucleotides align to TRBD2. The germline V gene has CDR1 MDHEN and CDR2 SYDVKM. Trimming took 5 bases from V and 5 from J; bases not matched to a gene: 10. The CDR3 loop spans 15 amino acids. The CDR3 DNA sequence: TGTGCCAGCAGTCTTAGCGGGACCGCCACCGAGACCCAGTACTTC. It codes for CASSLSGTATETQYF.

This clonotype was seen ten or more times. This chain joins TRBV7-9 and TRBJ2-7; D possibly uses TRBD1 or TRBD2 (5 bases each). V lost 4 bases and J lost 6, with 10 bases in between. CDR1 and CDR2 from the germline V gene are SEHNR and FQNEAQ (reference sequence). There are 12 residues in the CDR3. The CDR3 reads CASSSAGAEQYF. For the CDR3, the DNA is TGTGCCAGCAGCTCAGCCGGGGCCGAGCAGTACTTC.

The rearrangement joins TRBV7-2 to TRBJ2-1, with D perhaps matching TRBD2 (6 bases). Germline values: CDR1 SGHTA, CDR2 FQGNSA. The V end was cut by 5 bases, the J end by 9 bases, with 17 bases between. This CDR3 spans 14 amino acids. This chain's CDR3 is CASSPTSLGSEQFF. The DNA of the CDR3 is TGTGCCAGCAGCCCAACTAGCTTAGGAAGTGAGCAGTTCTTC.

At least ten counts were recorded for this clonotype. The chain carries TRBV7-2 and TRBJ1-4; D unclear. CDR1 is SGHTA, CDR2 FQGNSA, per germline. Trimming left V 2 bases short and J 5 bases short, with 0 bases between. The CDR3 spans 11 residues. This chain's CDR3 is CASSLNEKLFF. For the CDR3, the DNA is TGTGCCAGCAGCTTAAATGAAAAACTGTTTTTT.

This clonotype was recorded a few times. The rearrangement links TRBV28 to TRBJ2-5; possibly TRBD2 for D (6 bases). This CDR3 comprises 18 residues. The germline V and J ends were trimmed by 2 bases and 0 bases, with 19 bases remaining between them. Germline assignment: CDR1 MDHEN and CDR2 SYDVKM. CDR3 in DNA: TGTGCCAGCAGTTTAAATAAGGGAGGCTCCTCGTACCAAGAGACCCAGTACTTC. Translating gives CASSLNKGGSSYQETQYF.

The table lists this clonotype with a few counts. The chain employs TRBV7-9 and TRBJ1-6, with D maybe TRBD1 (6 bases). The CDR3 contains 18 residues. The germline V gene encodes CDR1 SEHNR and CDR2 FQNEAQ (reference sequence). The ends were cut back, 5 bases at V and 9 bases at J, with 26 bases in the middle. CDR3 DNA: TGTGCCAGCAGCCTCCGGTCCACGGCAGGGGCAATGGGTTCACCCCTCCACTTT. It yields the protein CASSLRSTAGAMGSPLHF.

The rearrangement uses TRBV11-2 and TRBJ2-4; D not resolved. The CDR3 consists of 13 residues. CDR1 is SGHAT and CDR2 is FQNNGV in the germline V gene. The V and J ends lost 5 bases and 5 bases respectively, with 10 bases between them. The CDR3 nucleotides are TGTGCCAGCAGCCCCGTAGGACAAAACATTCAGTACTTC. Translating it yields CASSPVGQNIQYF.